This T cell receptor (beta chain) was observed in a study of Graves' ophthalmopathy and Graves' hyperthyroidism. Using RNA transcripts, the TCR beta CDR3 regions were amplified. First-round RT-PCR with HTBI primers preceded a second-round multiplex PCR. TCRdb passed the multiplex PCR reads through MiXCR, listing each CDR3 protein once. The profile shows hundreds of thousands of distinct CDR3 sequences, 20% to 25% of them singletons. Excluded: other autoimmune disease, uncontrolled infection, pregnancy or lactation. PBMCs came from more than 8 ml of fresh peripheral blood. This clonotype was seen repeatedly, ten times or more. Sequencing was carried out using peripheral blood. This TCR was recovered from a woman aged 18-29 years with stable Graves' hyperthyroidism. Some clones in this sample may be carry-over from other donors' samples.

In nucleotides, the CDR3 is TGCAGTACCATCGCAGGGGCTACGAACACTGAAGCTTTCTTT. Its protein is CSTIAGATNTEAFF. The chain links TRBV20-1 to TRBJ1-1; tentative D call: TRBD1 (6 bases). CDR3 length: 14 residues. Germline values: CDR1 DFQATT, CDR2 SNEGSKA (reference sequence). Trimming removed 8 bases at V and 1 base at J, with 17 bases between.